These 21 T cell receptor beta chains were all obtained from the same sample, sequenced in a study of blood T cell repertoires in COVID-19. Sequenced by immunoSEQ multiplex PCR; TCRdb stores in-frame clones only, minus some. Of approximately 180,000 clones in the sample, 88% were seen once. The sequenced sample was peripheral blood. The receptors were gathered from a human donor in a cohort sampled during active COVID-19.

The chain has TRBV18 and TRBJ2-4; 7 positions match TRBD2. The CDR3 extends over 13 amino acids. Germline CDR1 is KGHSH and CDR2 is LQKENI. Trimming took 2 bases from V and 8 from J; bases not matched to a gene: 3. The CDR3 DNA is TGTGCCAGCTCACCAGGACTAGAAGACATTCAGTACTTC. Protein product: CASSPGLEDIQYF.

This chain connects TRBV2 to TRBJ2-1; TRBD2 agrees at 8 bases. The CDR3 extends over 14 amino acids. V trimming: 3 bases; J trimming: 10 bases; junction bases outside the gene matches: 8. Germline V gene data show CDR1 as SNHLY and CDR2 as FYNNEI. The CDR3 DNA reads as TGTGCCAGCAGTGATCTAGCGGGCCCGGCGGAGCAGTTCTTC. This sequence encodes CASSDLAGPAEQFF.

This chain uses TRBV4-3 with TRBJ2-7, with 9 positions matching TRBD1. Trimming took 2 bases from V and 6 from J; bases not matched to a gene: 11. CDR1 and CDR2 (germline): LGHNA, YSLEER. The CDR3 has 16 residues. The CDR3 DNA reads TGCGCCAGCAGCCAAACCCCCGGGACAGGGAGGTCCGAGCAGTACTTC. Protein: CASSQTPGTGRSEQYF.

J is TRBJ2-3 and V is TRBV5-1; D is possibly TRBD1 (6 bases). CDR1 is SGHRS, CDR2 YFSETQ, per germline. The V and J ends lost 3 bases and 0 bases respectively, with 17 bases between them. The CDR3 contains 17 residues. DNA of the CDR3: TGCGCCAGCAGCTCAGATCCCGGACAGTCCAGCACAGATACGCAGTATTTT. As protein: CASSSDPGQSSTDTQYF.

The rearrangement uses TRBV11-2 and TRBJ1-2, with D possibly matching TRBD1 (6 bases). The CDR3 loop spans 11 amino acids. With 3 bases removed from V and 8 bases from J, the gap between germline ends came to 7 bases. Per the germline V gene, CDR1 is SGHAT and CDR2 is FQNNGV. CDR3 amino acids: CASSFRGGYTF. Written as DNA, the CDR3 is TGTGCCAGCAGCTTCAGGGGAGGCTACACCTTC.

The V gene is TRBV6-2 or TRBV6-3, the J gene TRBJ2-2, with TRBD2 matching 12 bases. This CDR3 has 16 amino acids. Germline CDR1 is MNHEY and CDR2 is SVGEGT. V gave up 5 bases and J gave up 2 bases; unmatched junction bases: 3. DNA for the CDR3: TGTGCCAGCAGTATGACTAGCGGGGGCAACACCGGGGAGCTGTTTTTT. It codes for CASSMTSGGNTGELFF.

V usage is TRBV5-3 and J usage is TRBJ2-2, with a weak D call TRBD2 (6 bases). TRBV5-3 is an ORF, and what it does is uncertain. The CDR3 spans 15 residues. The V gene lost 2 bases and the J gene lost 3 bases, with 11 bases spanning the gap. CDR3 loop: CARSFREWDTGELFF. The CDR3 nucleotides read TGTGCCAGAAGCTTCCGGGAGTGGGACACCGGGGAGCTGTTTTTT.

This clone was counted a single time. The V and J genes are TRBV5-4 and TRBJ1-2; D is unclear. Trimming removed 2 bases from V and 2 bases from J, with 10 bases in between. The CDR3 length is 14 residues. From germline, CDR1 is SGHNT and CDR2 YYREEE (reference sequence). The CDR3, as DNA: TGTGCCAGCAGCTTCGGACGGGAGAACTATGGCTACACCTTC. It encodes CASSFGRENYGYTF.

The gene calls are TRBV5-1 and TRBJ2-2; 8 bases are shared with TRBD1. The V and J ends lost 1 base and 1 base, in that order; junction bases with no gene match: 3. Germline loops: CDR1 SGHRS, CDR2 YFSETQ. The CDR3 spans 16 residues. CDR3 sequence (DNA): TGCGCCAGCAGCTTGAATGGACAGGGGAACACCGGGGAGCTGTTTTTT. It codes for CASSLNGQGNTGELFF. Full variable domain (remainder filled in from reference TRBV5-1 and TRBJ2-2): KAGVTQTPRYLIKTRGQQVTLSCSPISGHRSVSWYQQTPGQGLQFLFEYFSETQRNKGNFPGRFSGRQFSNSRSEMNVSTLELGDSALYLCASSLNGQGNTGELFFGEGSRLTVL.

The gene calls are TRBV6-5 and TRBJ2-7, with a possible D match to TRBD1 (6 bases). V lost 1 base, J lost 0 bases, and 7 bases lay in between. Germline CDR1 MNHEY, CDR2 SVGAGI. CDR3 length equals 14 residues. CDR3 sequence reads: CASSYLTGSYEQYF. DNA for the CDR3: TGTGCCAGCAGTTACTTGACAGGCTCCTACGAGCAGTACTTC.

The chain couples TRBV18 to TRBJ2-5; 7 bases agree with TRBD1. With V trimmed by 1 base and J by 9 bases, 8 bases remained unmatched. This CDR3 is 14 amino acids long. Germline assignment: CDR1 KGHSH and CDR2 LQKENI. CDR3 DNA: TGTGCCAGCTCACCACGTGACAGGGTCGACGCCCAGTACTTC. It is translated as CASSPRDRVDAQYF.

The chain links TRBV7-9 to TRBJ2-1; unclear D gene. CDR1 and CDR2 from the germline V gene are SEHNR and FQNEAQ (reference sequence). Trimming took off 3 bases at V and 8 bases at J, with 17 bases between the two ends. The CDR3 consists of 15 residues. The CDR3 here is CASSLGQSRQDEQFF. CDR3 nucleotides: TGTGCCAGCAGCTTGGGTCAGTCCCGGCAGGATGAGCAGTTCTTC.

The genes are TRBV7-2 and TRBJ2-7, with 9 positions matching TRBD2. The V gene's germline CDR1 is SGHTA and CDR2 FQGNSA. Trimming cost V 1 base and J 1 base; bases outside gene matches: 5. The CDR3 has 16 residues. The CDR3 nucleotides are TGTGCCAGCAGCTTAGTCGGTAGCGGGGGTTCCTACGAGCAGTACTTC. Translation gives CASSLVGSGGSYEQYF. The full variable domain, in which reference TRBV7-2 and TRBJ2-7 provide the parts outside the CDR3, is GAGVSQSPSNKVTEKGKDVELRCDPISGHTALYWYRQSLGQGLEFLIYFQGNSAPDKSGLPSDRFSAERTGGSVSTLTIQRTQQEDSAVYLCASSLVGSGGSYEQYFGPGTRLTVT.

The chain recombines TRBV5-8 with TRBJ1-5; 7 bases are a match to TRBD1. Germline CDR1 reads SGHTS; CDR2 reads YDEGEE. Trimming at V came to 1 base and at J to 4 bases, leaving 2 bases not matched to a gene. The CDR3 runs 14 residues. The DNA for the CDR3 is TGTGCCAGCAGCTTGTACAGGGGAAATCAGCCCCAGCATTTT. This sequence encodes CASSLYRGNQPQHF.

The gene calls are TRBV19 and TRBJ1-5; the match to TRBD1 covers 8 bases. This CDR3 comprises 15 residues. Unmatched junction bases numbered 3, after V lost 2 bases and J lost 3 bases. Germline assignment: CDR1 LNHDA and CDR2 SQIVND (reference sequence). The DNA of the CDR3 is TGTGCCAGTAGTATAAGGACAGGGATCAATCAGCCCCAGCATTTT. This codes for CASSIRTGINQPQHF.

This clone has only one observation. The rearrangement joins TRBV4-3 to TRBJ2-5; 13 bases fit TRBD2. V trimming: 5 bases; J trimming: 2 bases; junction bases outside the gene matches: 2. The CDR3 has 15 residues. Germline V gene sequence: CDR1 LGHNA, CDR2 YSLEER. This CDR3 is CASSAGLAGQETQYF. The CDR3 DNA is TGCGCCAGCAGCGCGGGACTAGCGGGGCAAGAGACCCAGTACTTC.

The count of this clone is one. The chain combines TRBV3-1 (or the pseudogene TRBV3-2) with TRBJ2-5; 8 bases agree with TRBD2. The CDR3 length is 16 residues. J lost 0 bases, V lost 4 bases, and 7 bases had no gene match. Per the germline V gene, CDR1 is LGHDT and CDR2 is YNNKEL (reference sequence). DNA for the CDR3: TGTGCCAGCAGCCGGGCCCCGGGACTAGACCAAGAGACCCAGTACTTC. Translating gives CASSRAPGLDQETQYF.

The rearrangement links TRBV21-1 to TRBJ1-3; the table's D call, TRBD1, was not checked against the DNA. TRBV21-1 is a recognized pseudogene. The CDR3 extends over 19 amino acids. The CDR3 DNA sequence: TGTGCCAGCAGCAAAGGCCCGCTAAGGGACAGTCACTCTGGAAACACCATATATTTT. It translates to CASSKGPLRDSHSGNTIYF.

This rearrangement joins TRBV18 to TRBJ2-3; tentatively, D is TRBD2 (5 bases). Trimming cost V 1 base and J 6 bases, with 20 bases left between them. The germline gives CDR1 KGHSH, CDR2 LQKENI. The CDR3 is 17 residues long. CDR3 sequence reads: CASSPRAGQRAKDTQYF. The CDR3 DNA reads TGTGCCAGCTCACCACGCGCGGGTCAGAGGGCAAAGGATACGCAGTATTTT.

The J gene is TRBJ2-5, the V gene TRBV6-5; D is perhaps TRBD1 (6 bases). This CDR3 spans 14 amino acids. In germline, CDR1 is MNHEY, CDR2 SVGAGI. V lost 4 bases to trimming and J lost 4 bases, with 13 bases between them. The DNA for the CDR3 is TGTGCCAGCAGTTCGGGCTGGGGGCCAGAGACCCAGTACTTC. It translates to CASSSGWGPETQYF.

The chain links TRBV6-5 to TRBJ2-3; D uncertain. The CDR3 loop spans 14 amino acids. V was pared by 2 bases and J by 0 bases, with 6 bases between. Germline-derived CDR1 and CDR2 are MNHEY and SVGAGI. The chain's CDR3 is CASSYLSSTDTQYF. The CDR3 bases are TGTGCCAGCAGTTACCTGTCTAGCACAGATACGCAGTATTTT.